This TCR beta chain came from a study of human thymus T cells. Trimming left V 4 bases short and J 6 bases short, with 24 bases between. There are 18 residues in the CDR3. In germline, CDR1 is MGHRA, CDR2 YSYEKL. In corrective heart surgery, resections were taken, and these provided the thymus tissue. Some clones are missing from TCRdb's copy, which holds only in-frame ones; the method was immunoSEQ multiplex PCR. The data hold some 120,000 clones, with around 94% observed a single time. Sequencing was done on a sample of thymus tissue. The clonotype comes from a boy less than two years old with a congenital heart defect but otherwise immunologically healthy. The chain joins TRBV4-1 to TRBJ1-4, with a possible D match to TRBD1 (5 bases). The CDR3: CASSPTREGQGGDEKLFF. The DNA of the CDR3 is TGCGCCAGCAGCCCAACCCGCGAGGGTCAGGGAGGGGATGAAAAACTGTTTTTT.